This T cell receptor (beta chain) derives from a study of T cells in Graves' hyperthyroidism and ophthalmopathy. Study findings and constraints: Blood also showed most of the thyroid clonotypes that were expanded above 0.001.

This clonotype was recorded at least ten times. Its antigen is currently unknown. A junction boundary mismatches the germline segment, possibly from a read error. Template material for amplifying TCR beta CDR3 regions consisted of RNA transcripts. First-round RT-PCR of the TCR CDR3 relied on the HTBI primer set. Using its own MiXCR run on the multiplex PCR reads, TCRdb lists one record per CDR3 protein. The sample holds about 400,000 distinct CDR3 sequences; approximately 13% are singletons and the top ten take 9.2%. The origin of this receptor is a woman aged 18-29 years with Graves' hyperthyroidism. The sequencing input was blood.

The CDR3 DNA sequence: TGTGCCAGCAGCCCGGGACGGAAGTACAATGAGCGGTTCTTC. It specifies CASSPGRKYNERFF. The genes are TRBV7-2 and TRBJ2-1, with D possibly called TRBD1 or TRBD2 (5 bases each). Per the germline V gene, CDR1 is SGHTA and CDR2 is FQGNSA. The CDR3 loop spans 14 amino acids.